This T cell receptor beta chain was sequenced for a study of shared clonotypes between healthy human individuals. The length of the CDR3 is 16 residues. The germline CDR1 and CDR2 sequences are SGHDT and YYEEEE. J gave up 1 base and V 6 bases, and 10 bases lay outside the gene matches. The method was immunoSEQ multiplex PCR; TCRdb's version includes in-frame clones alone and lacks a portion of them. Of over 2 million clones in the sample, 95% were seen once. On this clone: The antigen remains undetermined.

General observations from the study: As a rule, naive subsets had a larger estimated richness than memory subsets.

The sequence was obtained from a man between 18 and 29 years old in good health. The chain carries TRBV5-6 and TRBJ1-2; 9 nucleotides align to TRBD1. The sample consisted of naive CD4+ T cells sorted from blood. The subset: CD45RA+ positively selected. Here the CDR3 DNA reads TGTGCCAGCATCCCCCCCAAGGACAGGGGTAACTATGGCTACACCTTC. It is translated as CASIPPKDRGNYGYTF.